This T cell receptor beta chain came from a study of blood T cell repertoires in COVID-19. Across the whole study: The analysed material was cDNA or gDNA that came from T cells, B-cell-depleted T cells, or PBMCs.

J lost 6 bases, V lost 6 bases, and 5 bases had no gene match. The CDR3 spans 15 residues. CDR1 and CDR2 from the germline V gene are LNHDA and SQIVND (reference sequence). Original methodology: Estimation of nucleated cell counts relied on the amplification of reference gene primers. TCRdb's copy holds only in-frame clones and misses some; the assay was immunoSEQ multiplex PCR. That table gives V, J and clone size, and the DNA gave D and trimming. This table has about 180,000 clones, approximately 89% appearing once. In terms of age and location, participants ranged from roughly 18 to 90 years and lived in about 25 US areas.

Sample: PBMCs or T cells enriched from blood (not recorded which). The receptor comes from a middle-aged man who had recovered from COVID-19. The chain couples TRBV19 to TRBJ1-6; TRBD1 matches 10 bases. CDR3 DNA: TGTGCCAGTAGGCCCGGGACAGGGGCTAATTCACCCCTCCACTTT. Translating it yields CASRPGTGANSPLHF.